This T cell receptor beta chain appears in the sequencing data of a study of cytomegalovirus exposure and HLA in healthy donors. The CDR3 has 14 amino acids. V shed 6 bases, J shed 4 bases, and the junction held 3 bases outside the gene matches. Germline V gives CDR1 PRHDT, CDR2 FYEKMQ (reference sequence). Researchers ran the PCR with 60 Vbeta and 13 Jbeta primers. Sequencing was performed with immunoSEQ multiplex PCR; in TCRdb, only in-frame clones are kept and a portion is missing. The top ten clones hold approximately 2.5% of a sample with about 270,000 clones, approximately 70% of them seen once.

The TCR originated in a female donor in good health and CMV-seronegative. The V and J genes are TRBV13 and TRBJ2-3; 11 positions match TRBD2. The sample consisted of PBMCs. The CDR3 is CASRRTSGSDTQYF. The CDR3 DNA reads TGTGCCAGCAGACGGACTAGCGGGTCAGATACGCAGTATTTT.